This T cell receptor (beta chain) was sequenced for a study of T cell repertoires in cytomegalovirus infection. TCRdb independently ran MiXCR on the reads; one entry per CDR3 protein. The data show more than 500,000 distinct CDR3 sequences, more than 15% seen once. Comment on this clonotype: Because the CDR3 is missing its conserved closing phenylalanine or tryptophan, this is likely a read error.

In germline, CDR1 is MGHRA, CDR2 YSYEKL. The CDR3 has 17 amino acids. The V end was cut by 4 bases, the J end by 0 bases, with 16 bases between. The V gene is TRBV4-1, the J gene TRBJ2-4; D is unclear. The source of this sequence is a human donor in good health (CMV status not recorded). Some clones in this sample may be carry-over from other donors' samples. The material sequenced was CD8+ T cells from PBMCs. The CDR3: CASSPTDMRLAKNIQYL. In DNA form, the CDR3 reads TGCGCCAGCAGCCCGACTGACATGAGGCTAGCCAAAAACATTCAGTACTTA.